The 6 T cell receptor beta chains below all came from one sample that was sequenced in a study of blood T cells in healthy people across ages. Using a J-beta primer mix together with a sample-barcoded 5' primer, a second PCR was run for about 6 to 11 cycles. TCRdb re-analysed the 5' RACE reads in MiXCR, keeping a single row per CDR3 protein. This sample yields hundreds of thousands of distinct CDR3 sequences, of which about 28% are seen a single time; about 3.9% belongs to the top ten. These data were also filed under a second study, of T cells of mothers and their children.

Specimen: blood. The receptors were gathered from a boy aged 2 to 10 in good health.

The chain employs TRBV18 and TRBJ2-7, with D hard to call. V shed 3 bases and J shed 5 bases, with 14 bases lying between them. The CDR3 is made up of 14 amino acids. Germline CDR1 is KGHSH and CDR2 is LQKENI. The CDR3 is CASSPSYGSDEQYF. Written as DNA, the CDR3 is TGTGCCAGCTCACCGTCGTACGGGTCGGACGAGCAGTACTTC. The full variable domain, its missing parts supplied by reference TRBV18 and TRBJ2-7, is NAGVMQNPRHLVRRRGQEARLRCSPMKGHSHVYWYRQLPEEGLKFMVYLQKENIIDESGMPKERFSAEFPKEGPSILRIQQVVRGDSAAYFCASSPSYGSDEQYFGPGTRLTVT.

V and J are TRBV29-1 and TRBJ2-3, with TRBD2 matching over 7 bases. The J segment lost 2 bases and the V segment lost 6 bases, leaving 5 bases of the junction unmatched. Germline V gene data show CDR1 as SQVTM and CDR2 as ANQGSEA. The CDR3 is made up of 13 amino acids. CDR3 in amino acids: CSVGGDPTDTQYF. The CDR3 DNA is TGCAGCGTGGGGGGGGACCCCACAGATACGCAGTATTTT.

The chain joins TRBV20-1 to TRBJ1-1; 7 nucleotides agree with TRBD1. The CDR3 is 12 residues long. Germline V gives CDR1 DFQATT, CDR2 SNEGSKA (reference sequence). V was pared by 3 bases and J by 6 bases, with 4 bases of the junction left unmatched. CDR3 in amino acids: CSASEGASEAFF. The CDR3, as DNA: TGCAGTGCTAGCGAGGGGGCCTCTGAAGCTTTCTTT.

The V gene is TRBV5-1, the J gene TRBJ1-1, with 8 nucleotides matching TRBD1. This CDR3 contains 18 residues. Per germline, CDR1 SGHRS and CDR2 YFSETQ. V trimming: 4 bases; J trimming: 3 bases; junction bases outside the gene matches: 17. CDR3 amino acids: CASSTKDRASDVHTEAFF. Written as DNA, the CDR3 is TGCGCCAGCAGCACAAAGGACAGGGCATCGGACGTGCACACTGAAGCTTTCTTT. Full variable domain (outside the CDR3, taken from reference TRBV5-1 and TRBJ1-1): KAGVTQTPRYLIKTRGQQVTLSCSPISGHRSVSWYQQTPGQGLQFLFEYFSETQRNKGNFPGRFSGRQFSNSRSEMNVSTLELGDSALYLCASSTKDRASDVHTEAFFGQGTRLTVV.

This clonotype has just one count. CDR3 in DNA: TGCAGCGTTGGGCGGGGGGGCGTCAATGAGCAGTTCTTC. This gives the protein CSVGRGGVNEQFF. The chain joins TRBV29-1 to TRBJ2-1; 9 bases agree with TRBD2. This CDR3 is 13 amino acids long. V was pared by 4 bases and J by 6 bases, with 4 bases of the junction left unmatched. The V gene's germline CDR1 is SQVTM and CDR2 ANQGSEA.

V usage is TRBV29-1 and J usage is TRBJ2-7, with 10 nucleotides matching TRBD1. The V and J ends lost 7 bases and 1 base, in that order; junction bases with no gene match: 10. The germline CDR1 and CDR2 sequences are SQVTM and ANQGSEA. This CDR3 comprises 15 residues. CDR3 DNA: TGCAGCGCCGAACTCGGACAGGGGGGATCCTACGAGCAGTACTTC. Amino acids: CSAELGQGGSYEQYF.